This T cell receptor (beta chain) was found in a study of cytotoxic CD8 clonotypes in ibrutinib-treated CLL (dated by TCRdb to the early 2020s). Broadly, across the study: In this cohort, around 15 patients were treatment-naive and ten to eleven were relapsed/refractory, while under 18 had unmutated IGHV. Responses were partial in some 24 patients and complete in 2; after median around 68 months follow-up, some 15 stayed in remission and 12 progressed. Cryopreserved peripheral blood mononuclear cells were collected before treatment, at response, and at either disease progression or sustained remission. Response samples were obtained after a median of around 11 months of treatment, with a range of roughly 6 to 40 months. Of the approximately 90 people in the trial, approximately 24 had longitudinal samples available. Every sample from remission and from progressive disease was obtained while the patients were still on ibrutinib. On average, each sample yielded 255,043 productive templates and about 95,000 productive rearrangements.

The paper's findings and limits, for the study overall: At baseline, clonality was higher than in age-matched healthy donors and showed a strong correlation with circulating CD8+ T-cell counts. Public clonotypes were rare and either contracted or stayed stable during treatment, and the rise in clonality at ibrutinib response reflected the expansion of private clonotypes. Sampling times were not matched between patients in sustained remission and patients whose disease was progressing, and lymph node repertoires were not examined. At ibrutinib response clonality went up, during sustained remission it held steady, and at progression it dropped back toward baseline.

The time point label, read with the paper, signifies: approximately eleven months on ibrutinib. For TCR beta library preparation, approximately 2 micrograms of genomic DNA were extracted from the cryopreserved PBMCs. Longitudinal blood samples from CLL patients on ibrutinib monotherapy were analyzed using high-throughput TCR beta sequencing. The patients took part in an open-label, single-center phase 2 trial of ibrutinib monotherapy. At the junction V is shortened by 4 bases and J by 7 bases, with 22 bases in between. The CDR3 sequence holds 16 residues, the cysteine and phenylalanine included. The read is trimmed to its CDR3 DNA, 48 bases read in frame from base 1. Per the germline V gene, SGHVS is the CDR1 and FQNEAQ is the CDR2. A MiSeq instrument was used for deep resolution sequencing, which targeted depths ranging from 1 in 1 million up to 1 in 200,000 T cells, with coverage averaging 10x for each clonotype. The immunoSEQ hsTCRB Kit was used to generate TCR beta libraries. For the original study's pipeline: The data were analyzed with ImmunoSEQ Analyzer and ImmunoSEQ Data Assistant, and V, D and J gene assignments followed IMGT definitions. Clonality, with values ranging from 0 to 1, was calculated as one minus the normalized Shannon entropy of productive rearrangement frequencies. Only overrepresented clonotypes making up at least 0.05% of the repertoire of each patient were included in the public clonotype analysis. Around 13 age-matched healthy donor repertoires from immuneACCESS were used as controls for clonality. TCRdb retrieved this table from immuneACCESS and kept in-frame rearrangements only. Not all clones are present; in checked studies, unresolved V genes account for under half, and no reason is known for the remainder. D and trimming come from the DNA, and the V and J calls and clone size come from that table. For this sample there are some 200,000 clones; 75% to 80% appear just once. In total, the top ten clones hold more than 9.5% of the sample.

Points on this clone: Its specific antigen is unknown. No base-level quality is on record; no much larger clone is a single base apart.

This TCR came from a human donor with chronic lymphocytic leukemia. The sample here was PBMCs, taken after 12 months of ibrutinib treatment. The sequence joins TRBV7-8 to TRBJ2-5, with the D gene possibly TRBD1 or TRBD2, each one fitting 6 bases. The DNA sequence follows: TGTGCCAGCAGCTCAGGTGGGGGGCGCGACCTAGGGACCCAGTACTTC. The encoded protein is CASSSGGGRDLGTQYF.